Below, 30 T cell receptor beta chains from the same sample are listed, as sequenced in a study of shared clonotypes between healthy human individuals. Assay used: immunoSEQ multiplex PCR; TCRdb lists only in-frame clones, some missing. The table lists some 350,000 clones, roughly 70% of them singletons. Sequencing was performed on memory CD4+ T cells sorted from blood. The subset: CD45RA-negative fraction. The receptors come from a young man in good health.

Only a few counts were recorded for this clone. The rearrangement uses TRBV11-2 and TRBJ2-5, with a tentative D call TRBD1 (6 bases). Trimming removed 1 base from V and 5 bases from J, with 14 bases in between. The CDR3 contains 15 residues. Germline V gives CDR1 SGHAT, CDR2 FQNNGV. CDR3 sequence reads: CASSLGSGARETQYF. The CDR3 DNA follows: TGTGCCAGCAGCTTAGGTTCAGGGGCTCGGGAGACCCAGTACTTC.

V usage is TRBV30 and J usage is TRBJ2-1; possibly TRBD2 for D (5 bases). V lost 2 bases to trimming and J lost 5 bases, with 19 bases between them. This CDR3 is 16 amino acids long. Germline V lookup: CDR1 GTSNPN, CDR2 SVGIG (reference sequence). CDR3 sequence (DNA): TGTGCCTGGAGTAAGGCGGCTAGCCCTCTGAACAATGAGCAGTTCTTC. Translating gives CAWSKAASPLNNEQFF.

The rearrangement joins TRBV29-1 to TRBJ2-3, with unresolved D. V lost 3 bases and J 2 bases, leaving 15 bases between the germline ends. Germline V gives CDR1 SQVTM, CDR2 ANQGSEA. The CDR3 is 15 residues long. The CDR3 DNA reads TGCAGCGTTGATAGTATAGGGTCCGCCACAGATACGCAGTATTTT. This gives the protein CSVDSIGSATDTQYF.

The CDR3 protein is CASSPSISGTLAKNIQYF. CDR3 bases: TGTGCCAGCTCACCAAGTATCAGCGGTACATTAGCCAAAAACATTCAGTACTTC. The chain carries TRBV18 and TRBJ2-4, with D possibly TRBD2 on 5 matching bases. Trimming left V 2 bases short and J 0 bases short, with 17 bases between. CDR1 and CDR2 from the germline V gene are KGHSH and LQKENI. The CDR3 extends over 18 amino acids. Supplemented by reference TRBV18 and TRBJ2-4, the full variable domain reads NAGVMQNPRHLVRRRGQEARLRCSPMKGHSHVYWYRQLPEEGLKFMVYLQKENIIDESGMPKERFSAEFPKEGPSILRIQQVVRGDSAAYFCASSPSISGTLAKNIQYFGAGTRLSVL.

V and J are TRBV7-2 and TRBJ1-5; 7 bases agree with TRBD1. The V gene end was trimmed by 4 bases and the J gene end by 5 bases; junction bases not matched to a gene: 8. Germline values: CDR1 SGHTA, CDR2 FQGNSA. The CDR3 sequence is 15 residues long. CDR3 residues: CASSSERGRDQPQHF. CDR3 DNA: TGTGCCAGCAGCTCTGAGAGGGGGCGGGATCAGCCCCAGCATTTT.

This rearrangement joins TRBV29-1 to TRBJ2-3; the D gene is possibly TRBD1 (5 bases). This CDR3 region has 18 residues. Trimming took 2 bases from V and 6 from J, leaving 27 bases between them. CDR1 is SQVTM and CDR2 is ANQGSEA in the germline V gene. As DNA, the CDR3 is TGCAGCGTTGAATTCCACGCCCCCCCCCAGGGCGGTAAGGATACGCAGTATTTT. Encoded protein: CSVEFHAPPQGGKDTQYF.

V is TRBV7-2 and J is TRBJ2-7; no reliable D call. From germline, CDR1 is SGHTA and CDR2 FQGNSA. The ends were cut back, 3 bases at V and 3 bases at J, with 6 bases in the middle. This CDR3 has 12 residues. CDR3 DNA: TGTGCCAGCAGCTTGGACCACTACGAGCAGTACTTC. Translation: CASSLDHYEQYF.

The CDR3 reads CSVASGTSGRRGTDTQYF. CDR3 DNA sequence: TGCAGCGTTGCGTCCGGGACTAGCGGGAGGAGGGGCACAGATACGCAGTATTTT. The chain employs TRBV29-1 and TRBJ2-3, with 15 bases identical to TRBD2. Losses at the gene ends were 4 bases for V and 1 base for J; bases not matched to a gene: 9. CDR3 length: 18 residues. CDR1 and CDR2 from the germline V gene are SQVTM and ANQGSEA.

The V gene is TRBV28, the J gene TRBJ1-1, with D possibly TRBD1 on 5 matching bases. Germline assignment: CDR1 MDHEN and CDR2 SYDVKM. V was shortened by 6 bases and J by 5 bases, with 22 bases between the two germline ends. The CDR3 loop spans 16 amino acids. CDR3: CASSPQARGQETEAFF. DNA for the CDR3: TGTGCCAGCAGCCCGCAAGCCCGGGGCCAGGAGACTGAAGCTTTCTTT.

J is TRBJ2-5 and V is TRBV7-3; D possibly corresponds to TRBD2 (5 bases). V was shortened by 4 bases and J by 1 base, with 7 bases between the two germline ends. Germline-derived CDR1 and CDR2 are SGHTA and FQGTGA. CDR3 length: 13 residues. The CDR3 loop reads CASSSGFQETQYF. The CDR3 nucleotides are TGTGCCAGCAGCTCGGGATTCCAAGAGACCCAGTACTTC.

For the CDR3, the DNA is TGTGCCAGCAGCTTAGCGGCAGGCGACTACGAGCAGTACTTC. The encoded protein is CASSLAAGDYEQYF. The chain combines TRBV7-2 with TRBJ2-7; D not certain. V lost 0 bases and J 3 bases, leaving 9 bases between the germline ends. Germline V CDR1 and CDR2: SGHTA, FQGNSA. This CDR3 spans 14 amino acids.

The V call is TRBV7-2, the J call TRBJ1-1; the D is unclear. Trimming shortened V by 2 bases and J by 0 bases, and 10 bases separated the two germline ends. CDR1 SGHTA and CDR2 FQGNSA come from the germline V gene. The CDR3 is 15 amino acids. The CDR3 reads CASSLWSQLNTEAFF. The CDR3 nucleotides read TGTGCCAGCAGCTTATGGTCTCAGCTGAACACTGAAGCTTTCTTT. Together with reference TRBV7-2 and TRBJ1-1, the CDR3 gives the full variable domain: GAGVSQSPSNKVTEKGKDVELRCDPISGHTALYWYRQSLGQGLEFLIYFQGNSAPDKSGLPSDRFSAERTGGSVSTLTIQRTQQEDSAVYLCASSLWSQLNTEAFFGQGTRLTVV.

The rearrangement joins TRBV5-4 to TRBJ2-5, with 8 bases aligning to TRBD1. V was clipped by 4 bases and J by 5 bases; unmatched bases: 10. This CDR3 is 15 amino acids long. Per the germline V gene, CDR1 is SGHNT and CDR2 is YYREEE (reference sequence). The CDR3 loop is CASSTGRGLRETQYF. The CDR3 DNA reads TGTGCCAGCAGCACTGGCAGGGGGCTCCGTGAGACCCAGTACTTC.

The V and J genes are TRBV11-2 and TRBJ2-7; 15 nucleotides line up with TRBD2. Germline V lookup: CDR1 SGHAT, CDR2 FQNNGV. This CDR3 has 17 amino acids. Unmatched junction bases numbered 7, after V lost 1 base and J lost 6 bases. The CDR3 sequence is CASSLGLGLAGGGEQYF. The CDR3 nucleotides read TGTGCCAGCAGCTTAGGTCTGGGACTAGCGGGAGGAGGCGAGCAGTACTTC.

This chain joins TRBV4-3 and TRBJ2-2, with D perhaps TRBD2 (5 bases). CDR3 length: 13 amino acids. Germline loops: CDR1 LGHNA, CDR2 YSLEER. The germline V and J ends were trimmed by 3 bases and 12 bases, with 14 bases remaining between them. The CDR3 region has the DNA TGCGCCAGCAGCCAGGACTTAAATACAAAGCTGTTTTTT. Protein sequence: CASSQDLNTKLFF.

The chain recombines TRBV6-5 with TRBJ1-2, with 9 bases lining up with TRBD1. Per germline, CDR1 MNHEY and CDR2 SVGAGI. This CDR3 is 13 amino acids long. J gave up 5 bases and V 5 bases, and 3 bases lay outside the gene matches. The CDR3 region is CASSGGQGYGYTF. The CDR3 coding sequence is TGTGCCAGCAGTGGGGGACAGGGTTATGGCTACACCTTC.

The chain couples TRBV7-8 to TRBJ1-5; D might be TRBD1 (5 bases). The ends were cut back, 6 bases at V and 7 bases at J, with 10 bases in the middle. Germline V gene data show CDR1 as SGHVS and CDR2 as FQNEAQ. The CDR3 has 12 residues. This chain's CDR3 is CASRGRDQPQHF. Written as DNA, the CDR3 is TGTGCCAGCAGGGGAAGGGACCAGCCCCAGCATTTT.

V is TRBV7-9 and J is TRBJ2-2, with 8 positions matching TRBD2. The germline CDR1 and CDR2 sequences are SEHNR and FQNEAQ (reference sequence). CDR3 size: 17 residues. Germline trimming cut 4 bases from V and 4 bases from J; bases unmatched to any gene: 11. CDR3 sequence: CASSSSRGGVPTGELFF. In DNA, the CDR3 is TGTGCCAGCAGCTCATCCCGGGGGGGGGTACCCACCGGGGAGCTGTTTTTT.

The chain employs TRBV19 and TRBJ1-2; D possibly corresponds to TRBD1 (6 bases). V was trimmed by 3 bases and J by 4 bases, leaving 18 bases between them. CDR3 length equals 16 residues. Germline assignment: CDR1 LNHDA and CDR2 SQIVND (reference sequence). CDR3 loop: CASSIVGAGAGYGYTF. In nucleotides, the CDR3 is TGTGCCAGTAGTATTGTGGGCGCAGGGGCCGGCTATGGCTACACCTTC.

V usage is TRBV7-3 and J usage is TRBJ2-3; possibly TRBD1 or TRBD2 for D (5 bases each). The CDR3 contains 11 residues. CDR1 and CDR2 (germline): SGHTA, FQGTGA. V lost 2 bases and J lost 9, with 6 bases in between. Here the CDR3 DNA reads TGTGCCAGCAGCTTAGGGGGAACGCAGTATTTT. It yields the protein CASSLGGTQYF.

This clone is a singleton in its sample. The J gene is TRBJ1-4, the V gene TRBV5-6; D gene unclear. There are 14 residues in the CDR3. Trimming took 0 bases from V and 8 from J, leaving 11 bases between them. Germline loops: CDR1 SGHDT, CDR2 YYEEEE. CDR3 loop: CASSLGPFEEKLFF. As DNA, the CDR3 is TGTGCCAGCAGCTTGGGACCCTTCGAAGAAAAACTGTTTTTT.

V gene TRBV6-1 combines with J gene TRBJ1-2; D not certain. Germline CDR1 reads MNHNS; CDR2 reads SASEGT. This CDR3 is built from 15 residues. Trimming shortened V by 2 bases and J by 0 bases, and 10 bases separated the two germline ends. DNA of the CDR3: TGTGCCAGCAGTGAACTTTTGGGGACTAACTATGGCTACACCTTC. Translation: CASSELLGTNYGYTF.

The chain uses TRBV27 and TRBJ1-2; D call uncertain. This CDR3 is built from 15 residues. Deletions cut 5 bases from V and 1 base from J, with 14 bases between. Germline V CDR1 and CDR2: MNHEY, SMNVEV (reference sequence). Here the CDR3 reads CASSPAGRSNYGYTF. DNA of the CDR3: TGTGCCAGCAGTCCCGCCGGCAGGAGTAACTATGGCTACACCTTC.

This rearrangement joins TRBV6-5 to TRBJ2-7; D is unresolved. CDR1 is MNHEY and CDR2 is SVGAGI in the germline V gene. Deletions cut 8 bases from V and 2 bases from J, with 7 bases between. The CDR3 is 11 amino acids. This CDR3 reads CASGETYEQYF. Written as DNA, the CDR3 is TGTGCCAGCGGCGAGACCTACGAGCAGTACTTC.

This sequence joins TRBV9 and TRBJ2-2; D assignment may be TRBD1 or TRBD2 (5 bases each). The CDR3 has 15 residues. Germline CDR1 SGDLS, CDR2 YYNGEE. The V and J ends lost 4 bases and 4 bases respectively, with 14 bases between them. CDR3 coding DNA: TGTGCCAGCAGCCTAGCAGGGTTGGGCACCGGGGAGCTGTTTTTT. This encodes CASSLAGLGTGELFF.

The rearrangement joins TRBV5-6 to TRBJ1-3; 8 bases map to TRBD1. The CDR3 spans 17 residues. The germline gives CDR1 SGHDT, CDR2 YYEEEE. J was trimmed by 0 bases and V by 3 bases; bases with no gene match: 8. Here the CDR3 reads CASSSTGVGASGNTIYF. DNA of the CDR3: TGTGCCAGCAGCTCGACAGGGGTGGGGGCCTCTGGAAACACCATATATTTT.

V gene TRBV28 combines with J gene TRBJ1-1; possible D gene TRBD1, 6 bases. Germline V gene data show CDR1 as MDHEN and CDR2 as SYDVKM. The CDR3 has 11 residues. The V end was cut by 6 bases, the J end by 5 bases, with 7 bases between. The CDR3 region is CASRGGTEAFF. Written as DNA, the CDR3 is TGTGCCAGCAGAGGGGGTACTGAAGCTTTCTTT.

The V gene is TRBV2, the J gene TRBJ1-5; unclear D gene. Germline V CDR1 and CDR2: SNHLY, FYNNEI. The germline V and J ends were trimmed by 6 bases and 7 bases, with 10 bases remaining between them. CDR3 size: 12 residues. The CDR3: CASRLHGQPQHF. For the CDR3, the DNA is TGTGCCAGCAGACTTCATGGCCAGCCCCAGCATTTT.

This rearrangement joins TRBV5-1 to TRBJ2-7; D is undetermined. Germline V gives CDR1 SGHRS, CDR2 YFSETQ. The CDR3 spans 14 residues. Trimming cost V 1 base and J 3 bases, with 11 bases left between them. CDR3 sequence: CASSLFQMDYEQYF. Written as DNA, the CDR3 is TGCGCCAGCAGCTTGTTCCAGATGGACTACGAGCAGTACTTC.

V and J are TRBV27 and TRBJ1-2; 8 nucleotides agree with TRBD1. The J segment lost 7 bases and the V segment lost 6 bases, leaving 13 bases of the junction unmatched. CDR1 is MNHEY and CDR2 is SMNVEV in the germline V gene (reference sequence). This CDR3 spans 15 amino acids. The CDR3 is CASRTKTGGFGGYTF. The CDR3 bases are TGTGCCAGCAGGACAAAAACAGGGGGGTTCGGTGGCTACACCTTC.